This passage covers 10 T cell receptor beta chains from one sample sequenced in a study of blood T cells in healthy people across ages. Alongside a J-beta primer mix, a sample-barcoded 5' primer served in a second PCR lasting roughly 6 to 11 cycles. TCRdb reprocessed the 5' RACE reads with MiXCR, giving one entry per CDR3 protein. This sample has under 800,000 distinct CDR3 sequences; roughly 21% occur once, and the top ten carry roughly 3.7%. The sequencing sample was made of blood. Receptor source: an older man in good health.

This clonotype turned up a few times. The chain employs TRBV5-1 and TRBJ2-5, with 9 nucleotides matching TRBD2. The CDR3 loop spans 15 amino acids. Germline CDR1 is SGHRS and CDR2 is YFSETQ. The V and J ends lost 0 bases and 5 bases, in that order; junction bases with no gene match: 5. CDR3 DNA: TGCGCCAGCAGCTTGGCTGCGGGAGGGGCCGAGACCCAGTACTTC. Translation: CASSLAAGGAETQYF. The variable domain in full, completed from reference TRBV5-1 and TRBJ2-5, reads KAGVTQTPRYLIKTRGQQVTLSCSPISGHRSVSWYQQTPGQGLQFLFEYFSETQRNKGNFPGRFSGRQFSNSRSEMNVSTLELGDSALYLCASSLAAGGAETQYFGPGTRLLVL.

This clonotype was observed many times. V is TRBV3-1 and J is TRBJ1-3; 9 bases agree with TRBD1. The CDR3 runs 17 residues. The V and J ends lost 1 base and 3 bases, in that order; junction bases with no gene match: 7. CDR1 and CDR2 from the germline V gene are LGHDT and YNNKEL (reference sequence). The CDR3 is CASSQVGTGSHGNTIYF. CDR3 sequence (DNA): TGTGCCAGCAGCCAAGTTGGGACAGGGAGTCATGGAAACACCATATATTTT.

In this sample, this clonotype turned up many times. The rearrangement uses TRBV6-6 and TRBJ2-5; no firm D call. TRBJ2-7 explains the end of the DNA better; the J call may be wrong. CDR3 length: 12 amino acids. The germline CDR1 and CDR2 sequences are MNHNY and SVGAGI (reference sequence). The CDR3 DNA sequence: TGTGCCAGCAGCCAAGACCGGTACGAGCAGTACTTC. Translation: CASSQDRYEQYF.

The genes are TRBV12-3 or TRBV12-4 and TRBJ1-3, with D unresolved. V was pared by 5 bases and J by 2 bases, with 4 bases between. The CDR3 spans 12 residues. CDR3 coding DNA: TGTGCCAGCAGTCGACCTGGAAACACCATATATTTT. Its protein product is CASSRPGNTIYF.

This clonotype showed up many times. The J gene is TRBJ2-5, the V gene TRBV5-1; 11 positions agree with TRBD2. J was trimmed by 1 base and V by 0 bases; bases with no gene match: 2. The length of the CDR3 is 16 residues. Germline assignment: CDR1 SGHRS and CDR2 YFSETQ. The CDR3 nucleotides read TGCGCCAGCAGCTTGGCGGGGACTAGCGGCCAAGAGACCCAGTACTTC. This codes for CASSLAGTSGQETQYF.

This clonotype was seen many times. The chain is built from TRBV3-1 and TRBJ1-1; D not resolved. The CDR3 extends over 14 amino acids. The V end lost 1 base, the J end lost 1 base, and 7 bases lay between the germline ends. Germline V CDR1 and CDR2: LGHDT, YNNKEL (reference sequence). In DNA form, the CDR3 reads TGTGCCAGCAGCCAAGGTTGGGGGAACACTGAAGCTTTCTTT. Translation: CASSQGWGNTEAFF.

The chain recombines TRBV7-2 with TRBJ2-3, with TRBD2 matching over 7 bases. This CDR3 has 15 residues. V shed 10 bases and J 0 bases; nucleotides not matched to a gene: 10. Germline loops: CDR1 SGHTA, CDR2 FQGNSA. CDR3 in DNA: TGTGCCACCCGGGAGCGGGGCATTAGCACAGATACGCAGTATTTT. Translated: CATRERGISTDTQYF.

The chain's CDR3 is CASSLVRTNTDTQYF. CDR3 coding DNA: TGTGCCAGCAGCTTAGTGAGGACTAACACAGATACGCAGTATTTT. The chain couples TRBV7-2 to TRBJ2-3, with TRBD2 as a possible D gene (6 bases). The CDR3 loop spans 15 amino acids. V was shortened by 1 base and J by 2 bases, with 10 bases between the two germline ends. Germline loops: CDR1 SGHTA, CDR2 FQGNSA.

The chain has TRBV20-1 and TRBJ2-1; D possibly corresponds to TRBD2 (6 bases). CDR1 DFQATT and CDR2 SNEGSKA come from the germline V gene (reference sequence). Trimming removed 1 base at V and 3 bases at J, with 19 bases between. The CDR3 extends over 17 amino acids. CDR3 sequence reads: CSARGIIAVIGYNEQFF. CDR3 DNA: TGCAGTGCTAGAGGAATTATAGCGGTAATCGGCTACAATGAGCAGTTCTTC.

Points on this clonotype: A much larger clonotype is one base distant, so this may be a read error. The V and J genes are TRBV7-2 and TRBJ2-4; D not certain. Deletions cut 1 base from V and 9 bases from J, with 13 bases between. The CDR3 totals 14 residues. Germline loops: CDR1 SGHTA, CDR2 FQGNSA. The CDR3 bases are TGTACCAGCAGCTTAGAGGCTAATTTAGGCATTCAGTACTTC. Residues: CTSSLEANLGIQYF.